The 16 T cell receptor beta chains presented below share a single source sample, sequenced in a study of graft-versus-host responses after intestinal transplantation. Assay: immunoSEQ multiplex PCR; the TCRdb copy retains only in-frame clones and omits some. The sample lists fewer than 60,000 clones; around 85% were seen once. Their antigens remain unidentified. The sequenced sample was unstimulated CD4+ T cells sorted from spleen or lymph node cells, obtained before transplant. These receptors were collected from a human donor who was the organ donor for an intestinal transplant.

The chain links TRBV19 to TRBJ2-3, with a weak D call TRBD1 (6 bases). The V gene lost 5 bases and the J gene lost 2 bases, with 14 bases spanning the gap. The CDR3 extends over 15 amino acids. Germline loops: CDR1 LNHDA, CDR2 SQIVND (reference sequence). The CDR3 bases are TGTGCCAGTAGTGAATACCTGGGGGCCACAGATACGCAGTATTTT. This sequence encodes CASSEYLGATDTQYF.

The J gene is TRBJ2-2, the V gene TRBV5-4; the match to TRBD2 covers 9 bases. This CDR3 contains 19 residues. V shed 4 bases and J 4 bases; nucleotides not matched to a gene: 17. The germline V gene encodes CDR1 SGHNT and CDR2 YYREEE (reference sequence). CDR3 protein: CASSGGDAGGRAGTGELFF. CDR3 bases: TGTGCCAGCAGCGGCGGCGACGCGGGGGGGCGAGCGGGCACCGGGGAGCTGTTTTTT.

This sequence joins TRBV4-3 and TRBJ2-3; 11 bases are shared with TRBD1. The germline V gene encodes CDR1 LGHNA and CDR2 YSLEER. This CDR3 region has 15 residues. Trimming at V came to 3 bases and at J to 1 base, leaving 0 bases not matched to a gene. The CDR3 sequence is CASSQDRGRTDTQYF. The CDR3 nucleotides are TGCGCCAGCAGCCAGGACAGGGGGCGCACAGATACGCAGTATTTT.

The chain has TRBV5-5 and TRBJ1-1, with D possibly TRBD1 on 6 matching bases. The V gene's germline CDR1 is SGHKS and CDR2 YYEKEE (reference sequence). The V gene lost 0 bases and the J gene lost 4 bases, with 10 bases spanning the gap. The CDR3 is 14 residues long. The CDR3 region is CASSLGGQSTEAFF. In DNA form, the CDR3 reads TGTGCCAGCAGCTTGGGTGGACAGAGCACTGAAGCTTTCTTT. Complete variable domain (other parts from reference TRBV5-5 and TRBJ1-1): DAGVTQSPTHLIKTRGQQVTLRCSPISGHKSVSWYQQVLGQGPQFIFQYYEKEERGRGNFPDRFSARQFPNYSSELNVNALLLGDSALYLCASSLGGQSTEAFFGQGTRLTVV.

This clone appeared a single time. The chain links TRBV19 to TRBJ2-5; possibly TRBD2 for D (5 bases). Gene TRBJ2-7 matches the end of the DNA better, so the J call may be wrong. There are 14 residues in the CDR3. Germline V gives CDR1 LNHDA, CDR2 SQIVND (reference sequence). The CDR3 DNA is TGTGCCAGTAAGAGGGTCTACCAATCCTACGAGCAGTACTTC. As protein: CASKRVYQSYEQYF.

This chain links TRBV6-1 with TRBJ2-3; D possibly corresponds to TRBD1 (6 bases). CDR3 size: 15 residues. The V and J ends lost 0 bases and 3 bases respectively, with 10 bases between them. Looked up from germline, CDR1 is MNHNS and CDR2 is SASEGT. The CDR3 spells CASSEAGGVTDTQYF. The CDR3 DNA reads TGTGCCAGCAGTGAAGCAGGGGGAGTAACAGATACGCAGTATTTT.

The chain uses TRBV6-5 and TRBJ1-1; TRBD1 is a possible D gene (6 bases). The CDR3 runs 14 residues. V was cut by 0 bases and J by 4 bases, with 9 bases left in between. Germline lookup yields CDR1 MNHEY and CDR2 SVGAGI. The chain's CDR3 is CASSYSGGGTEAFF. Here the CDR3 DNA reads TGTGCCAGCAGTTACTCAGGGGGAGGCACTGAAGCTTTCTTT.

J is TRBJ2-7 and V is TRBV6-5; D might be TRBD2 (5 bases). The V gene lost 9 bases and the J gene lost 3 bases, with 18 bases spanning the gap. CDR1 MNHEY and CDR2 SVGAGI come from the germline V gene. This CDR3 is 14 amino acids long. CDR3 bases: TGTGCCAGTTCCCGAGGGCACTTAGGCTACGAGCAGTACTTC. It specifies CASSRGHLGYEQYF.

The CDR3 loop reads CASSRAISGENTDTQYF. The CDR3 DNA is TGTGCCAGCAGCCGAGCCATTAGCGGGGAGAACACAGATACGCAGTATTTT. The chain combines TRBV7-2 with TRBJ2-3; the match to TRBD2 covers 8 bases. V trimming: 5 bases; J trimming: 2 bases; junction bases outside the gene matches: 12. The CDR3 has 17 residues. Germline V gene lookup returns CDR1 SGHTA and CDR2 FQGNSA.

The CDR3 reads CASSTDRDYGYTF. Here the CDR3 DNA reads TGCGCCAGCAGTACAGACAGGGACTATGGCTACACCTTC. V usage is TRBV5-1 and J usage is TRBJ1-2; 7 positions match TRBD1. Germline CDR1 SGHRS, CDR2 YFSETQ. The J segment lost 3 bases and the V segment lost 5 bases, leaving 4 bases of the junction unmatched. The CDR3 consists of 13 residues.

This chain links TRBV7-9 with TRBJ2-7, with D uncertain. The CDR3 is 15 residues long. V was clipped by 1 base and J by 6 bases, with 16 bases between them. Germline V gene data show CDR1 as SEHNR and CDR2 as FQNEAQ (reference sequence). The CDR3 is CASSLGPNLLGEQYF. The CDR3 DNA is TGTGCCAGCAGCTTAGGCCCTAATTTATTGGGCGAGCAGTACTTC.

This clone has a handful of counts. The chain has TRBV7-8 and TRBJ2-1; 9 nucleotides line up with TRBD1. V lost 5 bases and J lost 8; bases outside the gene matches: 16. The germline CDR1 and CDR2 sequences are SGHVS and FQNEAQ. The CDR3 length is 17 residues. The CDR3 DNA reads as TGTGCCAGCAGCCTTAGAAGTGGACAGGGGAGGGCTCATGAGCAGTTCTTC. Translated, it gives CASSLRSGQGRAHEQFF.

This chain uses TRBV18 with TRBJ2-3; D possibly corresponds to TRBD2 (7 bases). CDR1 is KGHSH, CDR2 LQKENI, per germline. CDR3 length: 15 residues. Trimming shortened V by 3 bases and J by 1 base, and 11 bases separated the two germline ends. The CDR3 spells CASSPTGGRTDTQYF. The CDR3 DNA reads as TGTGCCAGCTCACCTACGGGGGGCCGCACAGATACGCAGTATTTT.

This chain uses TRBV20-1 with TRBJ2-7; a possible D gene is TRBD1 (6 bases). V was trimmed by 5 bases and J by 3 bases, leaving 8 bases between them. Germline V gene sequence: CDR1 DFQATT, CDR2 SNEGSKA (reference sequence). This CDR3 is 11 amino acids long. CDR3 bases: TGCAGTGCTCAACAGGGCTACGAGCAGTACTTC. It yields the protein CSAQQGYEQYF.

This clone was seen a single time. The V call is TRBV7-2, the J call TRBJ2-4; 7 positions match TRBD2. Germline assignment: CDR1 SGHTA and CDR2 FQGNSA. With V trimmed by 1 base and J by 3 bases, 0 bases remained unmatched. The CDR3 loop spans 14 amino acids. CDR3 in amino acids: CASSLGTSKNIQYF. The CDR3 region has the DNA TGTGCCAGCAGCTTAGGGACTAGCAAAAACATTCAGTACTTC.

The V and J genes are TRBV19 and TRBJ2-7; D possibly matches TRBD1 or TRBD2 (5 bases each). Germline values: CDR1 LNHDA, CDR2 SQIVND (reference sequence). V was pared by 7 bases and J by 1 base, with 8 bases between. The CDR3 extends over 12 amino acids. CDR3 DNA: TGTGCCAGTATGGGACCTTCCTACGAGCAGTACTTC. It translates to CASMGPSYEQYF.